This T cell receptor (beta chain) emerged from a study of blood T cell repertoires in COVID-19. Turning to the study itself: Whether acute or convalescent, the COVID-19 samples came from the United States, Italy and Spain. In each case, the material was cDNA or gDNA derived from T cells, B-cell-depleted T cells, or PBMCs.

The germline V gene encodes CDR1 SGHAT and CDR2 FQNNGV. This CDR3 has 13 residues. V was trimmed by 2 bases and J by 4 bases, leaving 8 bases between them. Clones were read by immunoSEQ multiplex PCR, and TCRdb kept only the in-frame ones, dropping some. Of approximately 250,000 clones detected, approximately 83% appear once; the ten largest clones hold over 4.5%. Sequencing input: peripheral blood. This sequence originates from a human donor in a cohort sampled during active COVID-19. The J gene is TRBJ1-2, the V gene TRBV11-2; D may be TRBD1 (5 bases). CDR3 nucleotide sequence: TGTGCCAGCAGCTTAAGACAGCGCTATGGCTACACCTTC. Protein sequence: CASSLRQRYGYTF.